This entry features one T cell receptor (beta chain) sequence. The antigen remains unidentified. This sample was taken from a study of monozygotic twins with inflammatory bowel disease. The CDR3 totals 18 residues. Germline V gene sequence: CDR1 SGHRS, CDR2 YFSETQ. Reprocessing the 5' RACE reads, TCRdb reports a single entry for every CDR3 protein and omits DNA. The sample data list over 110,000 distinct CDR3 sequences. Broader study findings: It was not supported that a single strong signal or clonotype was associated with IBD. Among IBD patients, TCRbeta diversity (inverse Simpson) was lower than in healthy co-twins. Patients received differing immunosuppressive treatments, which may have added variability to their repertoires. Fewer clonotypes were shared with others by IBD patients than by healthy twins, especially with disease activity.

This chain uses TRBV5-1 with TRBJ2-1. What was sequenced was blood. The TCR sequence derives from a human donor with ulcerative colitis or Crohn's disease, or a healthy co-twin of an affected twin (not recorded which). CDR3: CASSLAGVTGSSYNEQFF. Variable domain in full (rest from reference TRBV5-1 and TRBJ2-1): KAGVTQTPRYLIKTRGQQVTLSCSPISGHRSVSWYQQTPGQGLQFLFEYFSETQRNKGNFPGRFSGRQFSNSRSEMNVSTLELGDSALYLCASSLAGVTGSSYNEQFFGPGTRLTVL.